The sample holds many counts of the clone carrying this TCR beta chain. Its antigen is unidentified. The CDR3 is 14 amino acids. CDR1 is GTSNPN and CDR2 is SVGIG in the germline V gene (reference sequence). Trimming at V came to 7 bases and at J to 1 base, leaving 5 bases not matched to a gene. The study ran its PCR with 60 Vbeta and 13 Jbeta primers. The data were produced by immunoSEQ multiplex PCR, yet TCRdb's version contains in-frame clones alone and is incomplete. The profile shows under 250,000 clones, 60% to 80% of them singletons. The data derive from a study of cytomegalovirus exposure and HLA in healthy donors. Points from the study as a whole: Later examination showed HLA-associated TCR beta chains had greater clonal expansion than equally common others. About 87% or about 30% of the time was how often most TCR beta V segments were productive, according to an earlier analysis.

Material for sequencing was PBMCs. V and J are TRBV30 and TRBJ2-5; 11 bases fit TRBD2. This sequence originates from a male donor in good health and CMV-seronegative. DNA for the CDR3: TGTGCCTCACAGCTAGCGGGAGGCCAAGAGACCCAGTACTTC. It translates to CASQLAGGQETQYF.